The TCR beta chain under discussion was sequenced for a study of vaccination and CD4 T cells after COVID-19. Study as a whole: Convalescent individuals exhibited SARS-CoV-2 positivity on nasal swab PCR, with fewer than ten mild and one severe presentation. Convalescent persons amounted to six males plus four females, two of whom were Hispanic. Sampling post-COVID took place a median 101 days after diagnosis (range 35 to 161).

The Oncomine TCR Beta short-read assay was applied to DNA of cultured CD4+ T cells. After culture, CD4+ T cells served as the source for genomic DNA extraction. One entry per CDR3 protein, called by TCRdb with MiXCR from the PCR reads. The sample carries around 15,000 distinct CDR3 sequences, around three quarters recorded once. Of note for this clonotype: Its target is unknown.

The CDR3 runs to 12 residues. Trimming stripped 3 bases from V and 5 bases from J, with 7 bases between. Treatment defined: roughly 10-day PBMC culture with coronavirus spike peptide pools or control peptides (ViraFEST assay). The TCR originated in a human donor who had recovered from COVID-19. The chain joins TRBV12-3 or TRBV12-4 to TRBJ1-2, with D hard to call. The sample comprised CD4+ T cells from blood, cultured in vitro. The chain's CDR3 is CASSLLGYGYTF. Written as DNA, the CDR3 is TGTGCCAGCAGTTTGTTGGGGTATGGCTACACCTTC.